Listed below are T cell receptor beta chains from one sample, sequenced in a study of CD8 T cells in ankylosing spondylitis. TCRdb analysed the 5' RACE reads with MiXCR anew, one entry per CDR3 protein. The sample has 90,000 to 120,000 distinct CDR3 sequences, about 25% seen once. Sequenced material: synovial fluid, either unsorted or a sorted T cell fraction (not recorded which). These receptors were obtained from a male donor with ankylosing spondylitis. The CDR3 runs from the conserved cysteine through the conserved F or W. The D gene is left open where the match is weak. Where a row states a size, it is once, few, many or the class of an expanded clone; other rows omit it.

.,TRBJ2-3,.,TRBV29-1,CSVEGGARTDTQYF,TGCAGCGTTGAAGGGGGGGCTCGCACAGATACGCAGTATTTT
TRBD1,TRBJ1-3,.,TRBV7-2,CASSSGQGGNTIYF,TGTGCCAGCAGCTCCGGACAGGGAGGAAACACCATATATTTT
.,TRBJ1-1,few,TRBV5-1,CASRRSRGETEAFF,TGCGCCAGCAGACGATCGAGGGGCGAGACTGAAGCTTTCTTT
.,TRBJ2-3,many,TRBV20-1,CSAMRVRTDTQYF,TGCAGTGCTATGCGGGTCCGCACAGATACGCAGTATTTT
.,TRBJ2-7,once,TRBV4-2,CASSQDGRTGTVYF,TGTGCCAGCAGCCAAGATGGGAGAACCGGGACGGTGTACTTC
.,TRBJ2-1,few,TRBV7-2,CASSLPQTDEQFF,TGTGCCAGCAGCTTACCACAGACCGATGAGCAGTTCTTC
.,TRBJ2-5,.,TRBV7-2,CASSLEGYETQYF,TGTGCCAGCAGCTTAGAAGGATACGAGACCCAGTACTTC
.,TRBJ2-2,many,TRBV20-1,CSASMSGEDTGELFF,TGCAGTGCTAGTATGTCGGGAGAGGACACCGGGGAGCTGTTTTTT
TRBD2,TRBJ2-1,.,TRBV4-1,CASSQERLAVGYNEQFF,TGCGCCAGCAGCCAAGAGCGACTAGCGGTCGGATACAATGAGCAGTTCTTC
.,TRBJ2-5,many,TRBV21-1,CASSYLPEETGGVQETQYF,TGTGCCAGCAGCTACCTACCGGAGGAAACAGGGGGTGTCCAAGAGACCCAGTACTTC
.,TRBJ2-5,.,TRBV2,CASSQQQYQETQYF,TGTGCCAGCAGCCAACAGCAGTACCAAGAGACCCAGTACTTC
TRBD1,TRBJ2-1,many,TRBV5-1,CASSYGQGNEQFF,TGCGCCAGCAGCTACGGACAGGGGAATGAGCAGTTCTTC
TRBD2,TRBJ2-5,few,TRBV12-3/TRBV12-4,CASSYGGRSQETQYF,TGTGCCAGCAGTTACGGCGGGAGATCCCAAGAGACCCAGTACTTC
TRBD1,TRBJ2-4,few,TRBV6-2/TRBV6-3,CASSRTGFKNIQYF,TGTGCCAGCAGCCGGACAGGGTTCAAAAACATTCAGTACTTC
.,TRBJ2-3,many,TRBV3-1,CASSQVPDTQYF,TGTGCCAGCAGCCAAGTTCCAGATACGCAGTATTTT
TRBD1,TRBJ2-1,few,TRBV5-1,CASRRWDRANNEQFF,TGCGCCAGCAGGAGGTGGGACAGGGCTAACAATGAGCAGTTCTTC
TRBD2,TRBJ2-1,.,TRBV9,CASSLIAGGSSYNEQFF,TGTGCCAGCAGCTTAATAGCGGGGGGGAGCTCCTACAATGAGCAGTTCTTC
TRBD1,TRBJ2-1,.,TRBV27,CASSQRTGAMGSYNEQFF,TGTGCCAGCAGTCAGCGGACAGGGGCAATGGGCTCCTACAATGAGCAGTTCTTC
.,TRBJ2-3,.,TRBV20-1,CSARDLQQATDTQYF,TGCAGTGCTAGAGATCTGCAGCAAGCCACAGATACGCAGTATTTT
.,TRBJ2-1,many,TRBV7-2,CASSSGPDNEQFF,TGTGCCAGCAGTTCCGGACCCGACAATGAGCAGTTCTTC
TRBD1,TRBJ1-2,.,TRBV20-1,CSARDQDRDSGYTF,TGCAGTGCTAGAGACCAGGACAGGGATTCTGGCTACACCTTC
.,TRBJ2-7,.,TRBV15,CATSRARGNEQYF,TGTGCCACCAGTAGAGCGAGGGGCAACGAGCAGTACTTC
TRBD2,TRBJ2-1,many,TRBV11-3,CASSLDSSSGTYNEQFF,TGTGCCAGCAGCTTAGATTCGTCTAGCGGGACCTACAATGAGCAGTTCTTC
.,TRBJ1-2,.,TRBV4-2,CASSQEGRGDYGYTF,TGTGCCAGCAGCCAAGAGGGTCGGGGAGACTATGGCTACACCTTC
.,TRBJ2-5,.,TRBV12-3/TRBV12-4,CASSLSHGETQYF,TGTGCCAGCAGTCTCTCTCATGGGGAGACCCAGTACTTC
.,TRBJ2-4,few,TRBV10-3,CAISESSGRNIQYF,TGTGCCATCAGTGAGTCTAGCGGAAGGAACATTCAGTACTTC
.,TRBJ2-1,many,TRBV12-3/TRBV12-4,CASRGGGSRRFF,TGTGCCAGCAGGGGGGGCGGGTCCAGACGGTTCTTC
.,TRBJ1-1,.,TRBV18,CASSLGGGNQAFF,TGTGCCAGCTCACTGGGCGGGGGGAATCAAGCTTTCTTT
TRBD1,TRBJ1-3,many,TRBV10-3,CAIREETGGNTIYF,TGTGCCATCAGGGAAGAGACAGGGGGGAACACCATATATTTT
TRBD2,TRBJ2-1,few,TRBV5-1,CASSLGPSTSGSLLNEQFF,TGCGCCAGCAGCTTGGGCCCCTCGACTAGCGGGAGTCTCCTAAATGAGCAGTTCTTC
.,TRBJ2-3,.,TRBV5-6,CACREGQAYTDTQYF,TGTGCCTGCCGGGAGGGACAGGCCTACACAGATACGCAGTATTTT
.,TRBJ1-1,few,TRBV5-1,CASSLGTFNTEAFF,TGCGCCAGCAGCTTGGGTACATTCAACACTGAAGCTTTCTTT
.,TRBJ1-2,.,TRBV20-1,CSAPTVDYGYTF,TGCAGTGCTCCAACAGTCGACTATGGCTACACCTTC
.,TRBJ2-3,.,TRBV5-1,CASSLAVNRDTDTQYF,TGCGCCAGCAGCTTGGCTGTTAACAGGGACACAGATACGCAGTATTTT
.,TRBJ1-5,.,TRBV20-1,CSATREQGQPQHF,TGCAGTGCTACCAGGGAGCAAGGACAGCCCCAGCATTTT
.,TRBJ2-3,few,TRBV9,CASSVDPKDTQYF,TGTGCCAGCAGCGTAGATCCTAAGGATACGCAGTATTTT
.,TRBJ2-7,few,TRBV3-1,CASSHLNSFEQYF,TGTGCCAGCAGCCATCTCAACAGCTTCGAGCAGTACTTC
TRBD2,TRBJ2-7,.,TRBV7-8,CASSVTSGSTYEQYF,TGTGCCAGCAGCGTGACTAGCGGGAGTACCTACGAGCAGTACTTC
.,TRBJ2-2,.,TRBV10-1,CASSDRSGELFF,TGCGCCAGCAGTGATAGGTCCGGGGAGCTGTTTTTT
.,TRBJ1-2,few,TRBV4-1,CASSPKPGGNGYTF,TGCGCCAGCAGCCCCAAACCGGGTGGTAATGGCTACACCTTC
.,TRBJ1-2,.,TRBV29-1,CRVSGGAGYGYTF,TGCAGGGTTTCCGGTGGCGCCGGGTATGGCTACACCTTC
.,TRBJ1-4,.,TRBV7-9,CASSLVATTNEKLFF,TGTGCCAGCAGCTTAGTGGCCACAACTAATGAAAAACTGTTTTTT
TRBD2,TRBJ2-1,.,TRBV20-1,CSGSGSALDEQFF,TGCAGTGGTAGCGGGAGTGCGTTGGATGAGCAGTTCTTC
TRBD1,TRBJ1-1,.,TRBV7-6,CASSLFTGGTEAFF,TGTGCCAGCAGCTTATTCACAGGGGGCACTGAAGCTTTCTTT
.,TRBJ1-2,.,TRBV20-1,CSASFVYGYTF,TGCAGTGCTAGTTTTGTATATGGCTACACCTTC
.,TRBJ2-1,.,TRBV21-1,CASSKKATDRARVEQFF,TGTGCCAGCAGCAAAAAGGCCACGGACAGGGCAAGAGTTGAGCAGTTCTTC
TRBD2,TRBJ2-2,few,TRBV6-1,CASSPDLRGANTGELFF,TGTGCCAGCAGCCCGGACCTGCGGGGGGCGAACACCGGGGAGCTGTTTTTT
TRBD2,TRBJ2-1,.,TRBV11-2,CASSLREGNNEQFF,TGTGCCAGCAGCTTGCGGGAGGGAAACAATGAGCAGTTCTTC
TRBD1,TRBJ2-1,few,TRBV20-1,CSAVRDRGYNEQFF,TGCAGTGCTGTCCGGGACAGGGGCTACAATGAGCAGTTCTTC
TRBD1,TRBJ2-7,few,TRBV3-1,CASSQDRDRDYEQYF,TGTGCCAGCAGCCAAGACCGGGACAGGGACTACGAGCAGTACTTC
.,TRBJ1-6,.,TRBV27,CASSLPRGGISSPLHF,TGTGCCAGCAGTTTACCTAGAGGGGGTATTAGTTCACCCCTCCACTTT
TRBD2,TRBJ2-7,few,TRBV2,CASSERLAGVYEQYF,TGTGCCAGCAGTGAAAGGCTAGCGGGAGTCTACGAGCAGTACTTC
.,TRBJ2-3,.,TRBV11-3,CASSAYGYTDTQYF,TGTGCCAGCAGCGCTTACGGCTACACAGATACGCAGTATTTT
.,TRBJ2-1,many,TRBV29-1,CSVGVSTEDDEQFF,TGCAGCGTTGGGGTCTCCACGGAAGACGATGAGCAGTTCTTC
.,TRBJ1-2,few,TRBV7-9,CASSSRDGYGYTF,TGTGCCAGCAGCTCTCGGGACGGCTATGGCTACACCTTC
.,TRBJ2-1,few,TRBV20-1,CSASPLRDSYNEQFF,TGCAGTGCTAGTCCCCTCCGGGATTCCTACAATGAGCAGTTCTTC
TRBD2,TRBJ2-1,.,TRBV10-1,CASSDPTSGALDEQFF,TGCGCCAGCAGTGACCCGACTAGCGGGGCCCTCGATGAGCAGTTCTTC
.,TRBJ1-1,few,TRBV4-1,CASSQDGRKGSTEAFF,TGCGCCAGCAGCCAAGATGGTCGGAAGGGTTCCACTGAAGCTTTCTTT
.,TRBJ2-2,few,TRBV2,CASSYRTGELFF,TGTGCCAGCAGCTACAGAACCGGGGAGCTGTTTTTT
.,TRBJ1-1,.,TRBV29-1,CSVGEQENTEAFF,TGCAGCGTTGGTGAACAGGAGAACACTGAAGCTTTCTTT